This TCR beta chain was obtained from a study of OX40 agonist ivuxolimab in advanced cancers. Study background: Patient treatment consisted of intravenous ivuxolimab administration every 2 weeks at 0.01 to 10 mg/kg. Patients with hepatocellular carcinoma, melanoma, renal cell or head and neck cancer made up the dose-escalation patients.

The repertoire was sequenced with immunoSEQ multiplex PCR; TCRdb's copy has only in-frame clones and lacks some. The sample has 35,000 to 50,000 clones; about nine tenths are singletons. Blood sampling was done at baseline, cycle 4 day 1, and cycle 7 day 1. Notes on this clone: Antigen specificity is unknown.

Points from the study as a whole: Individuals who were partial responders at 0.1-3.0 mg/kg had clonal expansion that ranked among the lowest.

This receptor was taken from an adult with an advanced solid tumor such as melanoma, head and neck, liver or kidney cancer. The source was CD4+ or CD8+ T cells sorted from blood, collected in a trial of the OX40 agonist ivuxolimab.

CDR3 in DNA: TGTGCCAGCAGTTTGTTTACAGGGGGCGAGCAGTACTTC. It is translated as CASSLFTGGEQYF. J is TRBJ2-7 and V is TRBV27; TRBD1 agrees at 8 bases. The CDR3 contains 13 residues. CDR1 is MNHEY and CDR2 is SMNVEV in the germline V gene (reference sequence). Germline trimming cut 3 bases from V and 6 bases from J; bases unmatched to any gene: 4.